These 21 T cell receptor beta chains share one sample of origin, sequenced in a study of T cell repertoires in cytomegalovirus infection. TCRdb fed the reads into MiXCR, producing one record per CDR3 protein. The table shows about 180,000 distinct CDR3 sequences, with over 13% occurring only once. The specimen sequenced was PBMCs. These receptors all come from a human donor in good health (CMV status not recorded). Some clones in this sample may be carry-over from other donors' samples.

This clonotype was observed many times. The chain carries TRBV12-3 or TRBV12-4 and TRBJ2-3, with 13 bases that match TRBD2. This CDR3 region has 15 residues. J was trimmed by 4 bases and V by 6 bases; bases with no gene match: 4. In DNA, the CDR3 is TGTGCCAGCAGACGGACTAGCGGGGGTTCAGATACGCAGTATTTT. Protein: CASRRTSGGSDTQYF.

V is TRBV14 and J is TRBJ2-6; 7 bases line up with TRBD1. This CDR3 is 15 amino acids long. Germline V gene lookup returns CDR1 SGHDN and CDR2 FVKESK. Trimming cost V 8 bases and J 4 bases; bases outside gene matches: 8. The CDR3, as DNA: TGTGCCAGCTTCGTACAGGGGCGGGGGGCCAACGTCCTGACTTTC. This translates into CASFVQGRGANVLTF.

This chain joins TRBV5-1 and TRBJ1-1; no clear D. Trimming removed 0 bases at V and 4 bases at J, with 10 bases between. CDR1 and CDR2 from the germline V gene are SGHRS and YFSETQ. This CDR3 has 14 amino acids. The CDR3 sequence is CASSLAGSFTEAFF. The CDR3, as DNA: TGCGCCAGCAGCTTGGCCGGCAGCTTCACTGAAGCTTTCTTT. Drawing the rest from reference TRBV5-1 and TRBJ1-1, the complete variable domain is KAGVTQTPRYLIKTRGQQVTLSCSPISGHRSVSWYQQTPGQGLQFLFEYFSETQRNKGNFPGRFSGRQFSNSRSEMNVSTLELGDSALYLCASSLAGSFTEAFFGQGTRLTVV.

CDR3 nucleotide sequence: TGTGCCAGCAGCGGGGGACAGGGCCCCACTCACTATGGCTACACCTTC. This codes for CASSGGQGPTHYGYTF. The chain is built from TRBV9 and TRBJ1-2, with 9 bases fitting TRBD1. V was clipped by 3 bases and J by 3 bases; unmatched bases: 9. Germline values: CDR1 SGDLS, CDR2 YYNGEE. The CDR3 is 16 residues long.

This clonotype was seen only a few times. The chain carries TRBV10-1 and TRBJ1-1, with D uncertain. CDR3 size: 14 residues. Germline values: CDR1 WNHNN, CDR2 SYGVQD (reference sequence). Trimming took off 0 bases at V and 1 base at J, with 6 bases between the two ends. In DNA form, the CDR3 reads TGCGCCAGCAGTGAGTCGACGGGGAACACTGAAGCTTTCTTT. As protein: CASSESTGNTEAFF.

There are a few counts of this clonotype. This rearrangement joins TRBV12-3 or TRBV12-4 to TRBJ1-5; D is ambiguous. V was clipped by 6 bases and J by 3 bases, with 15 bases between them. This CDR3 comprises 15 residues. The CDR3 DNA reads TGTGCCAGCAGCCCCGCGATGGCCTACAATCAGCCCCAGCATTTT. Residues: CASSPAMAYNQPQHF.

Only a few counts were recorded for this clonotype. The V call is TRBV27, the J call TRBJ1-4; 8 nucleotides line up with TRBD1. Germline V gene lookup returns CDR1 MNHEY and CDR2 SMNVEV (reference sequence). CDR3 length: 14 residues. With V trimmed by 4 bases and J by 8 bases, 6 bases remained unmatched. The CDR3 region has the DNA TGTGCCAGCAGTTATCAGGGGGCACGCGAAAAACTGTTTTTT. This codes for CASSYQGAREKLFF. The whole variable domain, remainder taken from reference TRBV27 and TRBJ1-4, is EAQVTQNPRYLITVTGKKLTVTCSQNMNHEYMSWYRQDPGLGLRQIYYSMNVEVTDKGDVPEGYKVSRKEKRNFPLILESPSPNQTSLYFCASSYQGAREKLFFGSGTQLSVL.

The chain recombines TRBV2 with TRBJ2-1, with unresolved D. The V and J ends lost 6 bases and 0 bases respectively, with 12 bases between them. The CDR3 consists of 15 residues. Germline V gene data show CDR1 as SNHLY and CDR2 as FYNNEI. The CDR3 coding sequence is TGTGCCAGCAGAGAACTGGCTAGCTCCTACAATGAGCAGTTCTTC. Translation gives CASRELASSYNEQFF.

This clonotype was recorded many times. The chain uses TRBV6-6 and TRBJ1-2; 7 bases map to TRBD1. The ends lost 2 bases at V and 5 bases at J; junction bases unmatched: 8. Germline V gene data show CDR1 as MNHNY and CDR2 as SVGAGI (reference sequence). CDR3 length: 15 residues. The chain's CDR3 is CASSYRTGQEYGYTF. The DNA of the CDR3 is TGTGCCAGCAGTTACCGGACAGGCCAGGAGTATGGCTACACCTTC.

The chain carries TRBV29-1 and TRBJ1-2; TRBD1 is a possible D gene (5 bases). Germline assignment: CDR1 SQVTM and CDR2 ANQGSEA. Trimming took 4 bases from V and 8 from J, leaving 11 bases between them. The CDR3 runs to 11 residues. The CDR3 reads CSVVGVLGYTF. CDR3 in DNA: TGCAGCGTTGTAGGGGTGTTGGGCTACACCTTC.

This clonotype was found many times. The chain joins TRBV7-3 to TRBJ2-1; TRBD2 matches at 8 bases. V lost 5 bases and J lost 5; bases outside the gene matches: 8. Looked up from germline, CDR1 is SGHTA and CDR2 is FQGTGA. The length of the CDR3 is 15 residues. The CDR3 protein is CASSPGLESDNEQFF. DNA for the CDR3: TGTGCCAGCAGCCCGGGACTAGAGAGTGACAATGAGCAGTTCTTC.

This clonotype has more than one count but fewer than ten. This chain uses TRBV20-1 with TRBJ2-1; 11 nucleotides agree with TRBD1. Germline assignment: CDR1 DFQATT and CDR2 SNEGSKA (reference sequence). The CDR3 extends over 14 amino acids. V lost 5 bases, J lost 8 bases, and 8 bases stayed unmatched. The CDR3 sequence is CSAYSGTGGYEQFF. Here the CDR3 DNA reads TGCAGTGCTTATTCCGGGACAGGGGGTTATGAGCAGTTCTTC.

At least ten counts were recorded for this clonotype. The gene calls are TRBV4-1 and TRBJ1-1; unclear D gene. The CDR3 runs to 13 residues. V lost 1 base and J 1 base, leaving 4 bases between the germline ends. From germline, CDR1 is MGHRA and CDR2 YSYEKL. The CDR3 reads CASSQGGNTEAFF. CDR3 nucleotide sequence: TGCGCCAGCAGCCAAGGCGGGAACACTGAAGCTTTCTTT.

This clonotype was observed a few times. This chain links TRBV6-2 or TRBV6-3 with TRBJ2-5, with TRBD1 as a possible D gene (6 bases). The CDR3 loop spans 13 amino acids. Germline assignment: CDR1 MNHEY and CDR2 SVGEGT. Trimming stripped 4 bases from V and 2 bases from J, with 8 bases between. The CDR3 reads CASSSGEQETQYF. The CDR3, as DNA: TGTGCCAGCAGTTCAGGGGAACAAGAGACCCAGTACTTC.

This clonotype came up many times. The chain uses TRBV7-6 and TRBJ2-5; TRBD2 matches at 8 bases. The germline gives CDR1 SGHVS, CDR2 FNYEAQ. This CDR3 has 14 residues. J gave up 3 bases and V 4 bases, and 4 bases lay outside the gene matches. The CDR3 region is CASSWSAGEETQYF. The DNA of the CDR3 is TGTGCCAGCAGCTGGTCAGCGGGAGAAGAGACCCAGTACTTC.

This clonotype was seen many times. The V and J genes are TRBV7-2 and TRBJ1-3, with no clear D. The CDR3 has 17 residues. Trimming shortened V by 4 bases and J by 0 bases, and 16 bases separated the two germline ends. Germline CDR1 reads SGHTA; CDR2 reads FQGNSA. In DNA form, the CDR3 reads TGTGCCAGCAGCTCCCGCGTCGGGCTGCTCTCTGGAAACACCATATATTTT. Residues: CASSSRVGLLSGNTIYF.

The CDR3 sequence: CASSLYGVGQPQHF. The CDR3 nucleotides read TGTGCCAGCAGTTTATATGGTGTCGGTCAGCCCCAGCATTTT. The chain couples TRBV27 to TRBJ1-5, with D uncertain. The V gene lost 1 base and the J gene lost 6 bases, with 10 bases spanning the gap. There are 14 residues in the CDR3. The V gene's germline CDR1 is MNHEY and CDR2 SMNVEV (reference sequence).

This clonotype came up a few times. The chain has TRBV6-1 and TRBJ1-1; D is undetermined. Germline-derived CDR1 and CDR2 are MNHNS and SASEGT. The CDR3 sequence is 13 residues long. V lost 8 bases, J lost 5 bases, and 15 bases lay in between. CDR3 in DNA: TGTGCCAGCTTAGCTCCGGGGAGTACTGAAGCTTTCTTT. Its protein is CASLAPGSTEAFF.

The rearrangement links TRBV7-9 to TRBJ1-1; maybe TRBD1 (5 bases). V was pared by 5 bases and J by 0 bases, with 16 bases between. CDR1 is SEHNR and CDR2 is FQNEAQ in the germline V gene (reference sequence). The length of the CDR3 is 16 residues. CDR3 loop: CASSPGRQLLNTEAFF. CDR3 bases: TGTGCCAGCAGCCCGGGACGCCAACTTTTGAACACTGAAGCTTTCTTT.

Many counts were recorded for this clonotype. The chain links TRBV28 to TRBJ2-7; D gene ambiguous. CDR3 size: 11 residues. Trimming left V 6 bases short and J 2 bases short, with 5 bases between. Germline lookup yields CDR1 MDHEN and CDR2 SYDVKM. CDR3 in amino acids: CASSIPYEQYF. In nucleotides, the CDR3 is TGTGCCAGCAGCATACCCTACGAGCAGTACTTC.

Many counts were recorded for this clonotype. This chain connects TRBV28 to TRBJ1-5; D call uncertain. CDR1 MDHEN and CDR2 SYDVKM come from the germline V gene. V was clipped by 2 bases and J by 4 bases, with 15 bases between them. The CDR3 is 16 amino acids. The CDR3 nucleotides read TGTGCCAGCAGTTTAGTTCTGGGTTTTCGAAATCAGCCCCAGCATTTT. This codes for CASSLVLGFRNQPQHF.